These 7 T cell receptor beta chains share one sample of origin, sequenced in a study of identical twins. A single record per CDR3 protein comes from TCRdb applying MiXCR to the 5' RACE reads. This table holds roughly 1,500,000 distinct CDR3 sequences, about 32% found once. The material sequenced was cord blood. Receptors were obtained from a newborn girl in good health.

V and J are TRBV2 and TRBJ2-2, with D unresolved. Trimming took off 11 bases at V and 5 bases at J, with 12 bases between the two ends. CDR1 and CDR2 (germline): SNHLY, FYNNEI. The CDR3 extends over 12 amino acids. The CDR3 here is CAGSLGTGELFF. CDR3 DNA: TGTGCCGGGTCCTTAGGGACCGGGGAGCTGTTTTTT.

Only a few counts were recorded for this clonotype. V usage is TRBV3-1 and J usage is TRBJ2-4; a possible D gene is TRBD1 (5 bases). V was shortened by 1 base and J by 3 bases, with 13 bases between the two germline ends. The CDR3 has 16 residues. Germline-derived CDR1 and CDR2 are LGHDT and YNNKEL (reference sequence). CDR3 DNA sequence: TGTGCCAGCAGCCAAGCCCCCCTTAGGGGCAAAAACATTCAGTACTTC. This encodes CASSQAPLRGKNIQYF. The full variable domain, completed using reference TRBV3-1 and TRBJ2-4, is DTAVSQTPKYLVTQMGNDKSIKCEQNLGHDTMYWYKQDSKKFLKIMFSYNNKELIINETVPNRFSPKSPDKAHLNLHINSLELGDSAVYFCASSQAPLRGKNIQYFGAGTRLSVL.

The CDR3 sequence is CSAREGTSGRRSYNEQFF. CDR3 bases: TGCAGTGCTAGAGAAGGAACTAGCGGGAGGCGCTCCTACAATGAGCAGTTCTTC. The gene calls are TRBV20-1 and TRBJ2-1; 12 bases match TRBD2. CDR3 length: 18 residues. Trimming at V came to 0 bases and at J to 0 bases, leaving 6 bases not matched to a gene. The germline V gene has CDR1 DFQATT and CDR2 SNEGSKA (reference sequence).

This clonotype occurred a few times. The chain's CDR3 is CASSYPRTGEWETQYF. The CDR3 DNA reads TGTGCCAGCAGTTACCCCCGGACAGGGGAGTGGGAGACCCAGTACTTC. The chain employs TRBV6-6 and TRBJ2-5; 9 nucleotides align to TRBD1. The CDR3 runs 16 residues. Germline V gives CDR1 MNHNY, CDR2 SVGAGI (reference sequence). Trimming took 2 bases from V and 5 from J; bases not matched to a gene: 9.

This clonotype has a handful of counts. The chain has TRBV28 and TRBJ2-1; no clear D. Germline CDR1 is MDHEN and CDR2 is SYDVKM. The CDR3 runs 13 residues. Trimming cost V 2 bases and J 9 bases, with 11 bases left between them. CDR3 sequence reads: CASSLRTWGEQFF. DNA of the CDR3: TGTGCCAGCAGTTTACGCACATGGGGTGAGCAGTTCTTC.

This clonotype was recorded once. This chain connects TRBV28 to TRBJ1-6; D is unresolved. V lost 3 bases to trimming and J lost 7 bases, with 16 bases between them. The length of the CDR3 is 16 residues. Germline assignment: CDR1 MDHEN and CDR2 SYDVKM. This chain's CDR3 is CASSFLGNRANSPLHF. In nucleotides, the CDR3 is TGTGCCAGCAGTTTCTTGGGAAACCGGGCAAATTCACCCCTCCACTTT.

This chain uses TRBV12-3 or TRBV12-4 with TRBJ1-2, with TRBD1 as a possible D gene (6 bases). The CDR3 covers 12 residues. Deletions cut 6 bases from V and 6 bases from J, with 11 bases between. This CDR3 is CASSGQLNGYTF. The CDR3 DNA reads TGTGCCAGCAGCGGACAGCTCAATGGCTACACCTTC.